In its sample, the clone carrying this TCR beta chain was seen once. What it recognizes is unknown. Staining for CD45RO/CCR7/CD25/CD127/CD95/CD27 allowed sorting of CD4+ naive, central memory, regulatory and stem cell-like memory cells. Looked up from germline, CDR1 is SNHLY and CDR2 is FYNNEI. The CDR3 length is 14 residues. V was trimmed by 8 bases and J by 3 bases, leaving 14 bases between them. This sample is part of a study of beta chain features in type 1 diabetes. Study-wide points: Type 1 diabetes patients had TCRB CDR3s that were shorter (moderately but significantly so) in all four CD4+ subsets.

Expressed TCRB transcripts were sequenced, since all the RNA that had been isolated was reverse transcribed. Naive, central memory and regulatory T cell samples averaged roughly 3.4 million immunoSEQ reads each. The protocol was immunoSEQ multiplex PCR, while the TCRdb copy is restricted to in-frame clones and leaves out a portion. The profile shows 200,000 to 300,000 clones, around 9.9% of them singletons. The source is a man aged 25 to 40 with type 1 diabetes. The J gene is TRBJ2-1, the V gene TRBV2; a weak D match, TRBD2 (5 bases). Input material: naive CD4+ T cells from blood. The CDR3: CASAPQAGYNEQFF. For the CDR3, the DNA is TGTGCCAGCGCCCCCCAGGCGGGCTACAATGAGCAGTTCTTC.